The TCR beta chain described here comes from a study of T-cell memory formation after mild COVID-19. This clonotype is a singleton in its sample. A single record per CDR3 protein comes from TCRdb applying MiXCR to the 5' RACE reads. Counted here are a few hundred thousand distinct CDR3 sequences, roughly an eighth occurring once; the ten biggest clones make up 20% to 25%. This TCR derives from a man between 18 and 29 years old who had mild COVID-19 (a few samples of this study predate the infection). Cell type and time point are not known. Sequenced material: PBMCs or a T cell subset sorted from them (not recorded which).

CDR3 residues: CASSQDARDLKTQYF. Written as DNA, the CDR3 is TGCGCCAGCAGCCAAGATGCCCGGGATTTAAAGACCCAGTACTTC. This sequence joins TRBV4-3 and TRBJ2-5; D may be TRBD2 (5 bases). The CDR3 spans 15 residues. Trimming removed 0 bases from V and 6 bases from J, with 14 bases in between. Germline values: CDR1 LGHNA, CDR2 YSLEER.